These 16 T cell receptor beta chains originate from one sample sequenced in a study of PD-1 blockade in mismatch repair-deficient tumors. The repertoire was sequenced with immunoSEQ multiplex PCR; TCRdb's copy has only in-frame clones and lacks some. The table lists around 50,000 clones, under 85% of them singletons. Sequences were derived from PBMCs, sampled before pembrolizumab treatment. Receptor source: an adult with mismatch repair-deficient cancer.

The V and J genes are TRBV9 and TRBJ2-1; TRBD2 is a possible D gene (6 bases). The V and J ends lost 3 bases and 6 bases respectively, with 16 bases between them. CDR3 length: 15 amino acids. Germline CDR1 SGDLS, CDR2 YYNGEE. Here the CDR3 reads CASSGGLPRGNEQFF. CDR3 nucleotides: TGTGCCAGCAGCGGGGGACTTCCTAGGGGCAATGAGCAGTTCTTC.

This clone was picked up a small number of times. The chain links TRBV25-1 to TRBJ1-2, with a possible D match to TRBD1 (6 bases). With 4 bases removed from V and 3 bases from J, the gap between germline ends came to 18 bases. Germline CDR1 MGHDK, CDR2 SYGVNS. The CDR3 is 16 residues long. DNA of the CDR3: TGTGCCAGCAGTGTACAGGACAGTGACGGGGACTATGGCTACACCTTC. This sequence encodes CASSVQDSDGDYGYTF.

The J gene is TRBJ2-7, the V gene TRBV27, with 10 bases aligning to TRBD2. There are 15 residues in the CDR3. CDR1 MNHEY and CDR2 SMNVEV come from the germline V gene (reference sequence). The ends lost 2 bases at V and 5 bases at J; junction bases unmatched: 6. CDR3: CASSLGAGGPNEQYF. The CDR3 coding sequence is TGTGCCAGCAGTTTAGGAGCGGGAGGGCCGAACGAGCAGTACTTC.

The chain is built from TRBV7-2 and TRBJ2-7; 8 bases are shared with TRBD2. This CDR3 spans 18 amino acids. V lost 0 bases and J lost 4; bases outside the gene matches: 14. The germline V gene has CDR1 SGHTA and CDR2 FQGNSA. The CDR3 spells CASSLAGLAGAAGYEQYF. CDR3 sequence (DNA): TGTGCCAGCAGCTTAGCGGGGCTAGCGGGTGCCGCCGGGTACGAGCAGTACTTC.

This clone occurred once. The CDR3 coding sequence is TGTGCCTGGAGTGTATGGGGCACCCGTGGCGAAAAACTGTTTTTT. It encodes CAWSVWGTRGEKLFF. J is TRBJ1-4 and V is TRBV30; D possibly corresponds to TRBD1 (5 bases). The germline V gene has CDR1 GTSNPN and CDR2 SVGIG (reference sequence). This CDR3 has 15 amino acids. V was pared by 0 bases and J by 8 bases, with 16 bases between.

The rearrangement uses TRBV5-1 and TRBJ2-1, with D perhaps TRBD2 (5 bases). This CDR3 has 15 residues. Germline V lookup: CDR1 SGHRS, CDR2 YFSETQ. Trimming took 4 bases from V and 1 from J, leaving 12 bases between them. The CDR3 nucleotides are TGCGCCAGCAGCCGTACGGACTCGTCCTACAATGAGCAGTTCTTC. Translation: CASSRTDSSYNEQFF.

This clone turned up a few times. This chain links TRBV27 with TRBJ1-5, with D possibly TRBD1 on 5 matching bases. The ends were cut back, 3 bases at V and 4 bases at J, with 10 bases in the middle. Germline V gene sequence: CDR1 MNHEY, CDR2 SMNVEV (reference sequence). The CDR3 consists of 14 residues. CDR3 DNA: TGTGCCAGCAGTTTGGGTGGGGGAAATCAGCCCCAGCATTTT. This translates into CASSLGGGNQPQHF.

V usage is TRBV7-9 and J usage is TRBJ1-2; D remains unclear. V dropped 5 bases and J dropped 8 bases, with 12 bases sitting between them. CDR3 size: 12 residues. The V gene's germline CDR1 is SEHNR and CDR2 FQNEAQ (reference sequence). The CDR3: CASSGQSLGYTF. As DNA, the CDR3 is TGTGCCAGCAGCGGGCAGTCCTTGGGCTACACCTTC.

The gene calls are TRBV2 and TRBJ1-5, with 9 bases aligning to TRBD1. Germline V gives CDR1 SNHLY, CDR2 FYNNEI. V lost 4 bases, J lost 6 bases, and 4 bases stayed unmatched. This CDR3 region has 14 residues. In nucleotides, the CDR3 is TGTGCCAGCAGTGGGGGACAGGGCGGTCAGCCCCAGCATTTT. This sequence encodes CASSGGQGGQPQHF.

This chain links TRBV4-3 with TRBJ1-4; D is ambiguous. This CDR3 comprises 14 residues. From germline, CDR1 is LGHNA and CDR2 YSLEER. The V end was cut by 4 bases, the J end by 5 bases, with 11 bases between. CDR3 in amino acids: CASSPDTSNEKLFF. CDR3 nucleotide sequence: TGCGCCAGCAGCCCCGACACCAGCAATGAAAAACTGTTTTTT.

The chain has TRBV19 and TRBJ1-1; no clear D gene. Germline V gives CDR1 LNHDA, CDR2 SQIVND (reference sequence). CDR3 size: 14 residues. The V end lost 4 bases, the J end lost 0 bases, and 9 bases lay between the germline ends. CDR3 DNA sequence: TGTGCCAGTAGTACCCCCGGGATGAACACTGAAGCTTTCTTT. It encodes CASSTPGMNTEAFF.

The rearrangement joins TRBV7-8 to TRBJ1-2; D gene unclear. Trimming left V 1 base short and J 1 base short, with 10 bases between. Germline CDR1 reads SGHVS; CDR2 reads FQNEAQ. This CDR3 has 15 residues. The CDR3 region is CASSLDLTLNYGYTF. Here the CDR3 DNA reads TGTGCCAGCAGCTTAGATCTCACTCTTAACTATGGCTACACCTTC.

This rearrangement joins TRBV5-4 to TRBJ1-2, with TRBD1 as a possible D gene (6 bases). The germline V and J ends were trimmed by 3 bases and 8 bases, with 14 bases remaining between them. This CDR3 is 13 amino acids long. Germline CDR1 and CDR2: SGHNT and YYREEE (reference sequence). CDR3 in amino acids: CASSYRAGGGYTF. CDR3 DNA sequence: TGTGCCAGCAGCTACAGGGCCGGGGGGGGCTACACCTTC.

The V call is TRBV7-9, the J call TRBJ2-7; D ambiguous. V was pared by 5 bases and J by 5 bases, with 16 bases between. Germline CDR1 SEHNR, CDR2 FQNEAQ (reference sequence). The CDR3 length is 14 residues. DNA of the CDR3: TGTGCCAGCAGCACAAACTACCGGGCAAACGAGCAGTACTTC. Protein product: CASSTNYRANEQYF.

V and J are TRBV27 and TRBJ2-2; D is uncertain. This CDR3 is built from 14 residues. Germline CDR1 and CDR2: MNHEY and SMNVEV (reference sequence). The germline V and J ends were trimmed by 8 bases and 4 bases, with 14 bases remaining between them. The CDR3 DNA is TGTGCCAGCTCCCGTTTGGGTATCACCGGGGAGCTGTTTTTT. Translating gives CASSRLGITGELFF.

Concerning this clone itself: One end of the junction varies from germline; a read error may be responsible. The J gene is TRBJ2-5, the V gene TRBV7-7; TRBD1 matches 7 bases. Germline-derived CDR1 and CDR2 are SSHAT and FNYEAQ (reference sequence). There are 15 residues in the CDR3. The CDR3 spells CASSRTGITQETQYF. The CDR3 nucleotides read TGTGCTAGCAGCCGGACAGGCATTACACAAGAGACCCAGTACTTC. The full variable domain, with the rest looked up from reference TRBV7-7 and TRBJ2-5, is GAGVSQSPRYKVTKRGQDVTLRCDPISSHATLYWYQQALGQGPEFLTYFNYEAQPDKSGLPSDRFSAERPEGSISTLTIQRTEQRDSAMYRCASSRTGITQETQYFGPGTRLLVL.